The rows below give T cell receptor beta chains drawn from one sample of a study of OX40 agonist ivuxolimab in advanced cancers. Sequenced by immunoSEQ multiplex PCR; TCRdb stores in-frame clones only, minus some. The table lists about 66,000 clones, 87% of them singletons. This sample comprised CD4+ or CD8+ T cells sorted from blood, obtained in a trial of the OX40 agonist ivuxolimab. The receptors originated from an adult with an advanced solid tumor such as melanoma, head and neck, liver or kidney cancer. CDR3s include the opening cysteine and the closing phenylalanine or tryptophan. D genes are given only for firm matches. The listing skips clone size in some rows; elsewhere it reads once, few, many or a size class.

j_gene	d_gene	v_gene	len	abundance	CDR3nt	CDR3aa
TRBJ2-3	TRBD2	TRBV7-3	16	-	TGTGCCAGCAGCCAACTAGCGGGAGGGCCTTCAGATACGCAGTATTTT	CASSQLAGGPSDTQYF
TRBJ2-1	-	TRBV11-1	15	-	TGTGCCAGCAGCTTATTGGTCAGGGTGGGCGATGAGCAGTTCTTC	CASSLLVRVGDEQFF
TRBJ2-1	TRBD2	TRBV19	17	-	TGTGCCAGTAGTATTATTAGCGGGAGGTTTTCCTACAATGAGCAGTTCTTC	CASSIISGRFSYNEQFF
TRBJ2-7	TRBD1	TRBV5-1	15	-	TGCGCCAGCAGCTTAGCCGGGACAGGGTTCGACGAGCAGTACTTC	CASSLAGTGFDEQYF
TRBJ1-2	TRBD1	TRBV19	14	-	TGTGCCAGCCGGTATTCCGGGACAGCTTATGGCTACACCTTC	CASRYSGTAYGYTF
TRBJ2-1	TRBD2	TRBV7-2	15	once	TGTGCCAGCACCCCCTCCTCACTAGCGGGTAATGAGCAGTTCTTC	CASTPSSLAGNEQFF
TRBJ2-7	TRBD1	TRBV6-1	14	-	TGTGCCAGCAGGAATGACAGGGGGCCCTACGAGCAGTACTTC	CASRNDRGPYEQYF
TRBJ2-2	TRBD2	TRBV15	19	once	TGTGCCACCAGCAGAGATGGCCTCCTAGCGGGAGTTGACACCGGGGAGCTGTTTTTT	CATSRDGLLAGVDTGELFF
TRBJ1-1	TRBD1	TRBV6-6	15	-	TGTGCCAGCAGTTACGACGGACAGGGGAACACTGAAGCTTTCTTT	CASSYDGQGNTEAFF
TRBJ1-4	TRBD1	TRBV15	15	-	TGTGCCACCAGCAGAAACAGGGGGCTGAGGGAAAAACTGTTTTTT	CATSRNRGLREKLFF
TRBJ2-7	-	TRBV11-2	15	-	TGTGCCAGCAGCTTAGGGGCTAGCGAGACCTACGAGCAGTACTTC	CASSLGASETYEQYF
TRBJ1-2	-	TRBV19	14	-	TGTGCCAGTAGTATAGGACTTGGAAACTATGGCTACACCTTC	CASSIGLGNYGYTF
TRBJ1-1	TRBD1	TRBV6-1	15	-	TGTGCCAGCAGTGCAAAGACAGGGGGTCGAACTGAAGCTTTCTTT	CASSAKTGGRTEAFF
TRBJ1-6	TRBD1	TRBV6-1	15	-	TGTGCCAGTTGGGACAGAAGCTCCTATAATTCACCCCTCCACTTT	CASWDRSSYNSPLHF
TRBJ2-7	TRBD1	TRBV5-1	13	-	TGCGCCAGCAGCTCCGGACAGGGGAGGGAGCAGTACTTC	CASSSGQGREQYF
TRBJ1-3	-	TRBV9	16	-	TGTGCCAGCAGCTCCTCGGACAGCCACTCTGGAAACACCATATATTTT	CASSSSDSHSGNTIYF
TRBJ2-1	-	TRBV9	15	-	TGTGCCAGCAGCTCGGGACCAGGTCCTAGCAATGAGCAGTTCTTC	CASSSGPGPSNEQFF
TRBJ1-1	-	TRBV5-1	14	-	TGCGCCAGCAGCTTGGTACCACCGAACACTGAAGCTTTCTTT	CASSLVPPNTEAFF
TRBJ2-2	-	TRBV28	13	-	TGTGCCAGCGCGGACGAGAACACCGGGGAGCTGTTTTTT	CASADENTGELFF
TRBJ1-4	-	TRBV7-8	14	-	TGTGCCAGCAGCTTATTTCGTCAAAGCGGAAAACTGTTTTTT	CASSLFRQSGKLFF
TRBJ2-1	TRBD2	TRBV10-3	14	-	TGTGCCATCAATAAACTAGCGGGGGCCGATGAGCAGTTCTTC	CAINKLAGADEQFF
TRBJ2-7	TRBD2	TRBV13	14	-	TGTGCCAGCAGCCGCGGACTAGCGGGCGACGAGCAGTACTTC	CASSRGLAGDEQYF
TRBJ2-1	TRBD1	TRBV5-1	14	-	TGCGCCAGCAGCTTGGGACAGGGAACGGGTGAGCAGTTCTTC	CASSLGQGTGEQFF
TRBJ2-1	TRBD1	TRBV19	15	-	TGTGCCAGTAGTATGGGGACAGGGCTTAGCAATGAGCAGTTCTTC	CASSMGTGLSNEQFF
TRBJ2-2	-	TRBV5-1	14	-	TGCGCCAGCTGCCTTAACGGAAACACCGGGGAGCTGTTTTTT	CASCLNGNTGELFF
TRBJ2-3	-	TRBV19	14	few	TGTGCCAGTAGTATAGAGAGAAGTCCAGATACGCAGTATTTT	CASSIERSPDTQYF
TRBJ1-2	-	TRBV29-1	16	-	TGCAGCGTTGTTGTTCGGACAGCGAGGGGATACTATGGCTACACCTTC	CSVVVRTARGYYGYTF
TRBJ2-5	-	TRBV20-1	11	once	TGCAGTGTATCCAGCGAAGAGACCCAGTACTTC	CSVSSEETQYF
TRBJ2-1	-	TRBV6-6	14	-	TGTGCCAGCAGTCCATCGGGGGTTTACAATGAGCAGTTCTTC	CASSPSGVYNEQFF
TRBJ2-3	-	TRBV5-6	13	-	TGTGCCAGCGGGGGGGGCTCCACAGATACGCAGTATTTT	CASGGGSTDTQYF